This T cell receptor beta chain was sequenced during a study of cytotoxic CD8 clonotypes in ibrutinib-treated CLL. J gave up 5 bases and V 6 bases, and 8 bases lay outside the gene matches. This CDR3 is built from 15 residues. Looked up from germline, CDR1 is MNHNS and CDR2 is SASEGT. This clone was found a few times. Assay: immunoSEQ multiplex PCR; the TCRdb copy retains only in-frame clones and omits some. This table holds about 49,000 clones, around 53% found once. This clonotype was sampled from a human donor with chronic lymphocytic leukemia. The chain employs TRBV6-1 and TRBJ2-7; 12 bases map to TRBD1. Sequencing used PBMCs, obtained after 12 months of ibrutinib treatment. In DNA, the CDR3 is TGTGCCAGCAGGTCGGGACAGGGGGCGCTCCACGAGCAGTACTTC. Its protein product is CASRSGQGALHEQYF.